This is a list of T cell receptor beta chains from one sample in a study of blood T cell repertoires in COVID-19. Data came from immunoSEQ multiplex PCR; TCRdb stores just in-frame clones and leaves some out. The repertoire holds about 40,000 clones, with around 82% as singletons. The sequenced material came from peripheral blood. These receptors originate from an older man with acute or convalescent COVID-19. The CDR3 runs from the conserved cysteine through the conserved F or W. D genes are given only for firm matches. Rows may omit the clone size; those that give it use once, few, many or a size class.

J gene: TRBJ1-6; D gene: .; clone size: .; V gene: TRBV5-6; CDR3 DNA: TGTGCCAGCAGCTTCGGGGGGGGAGGATCACCCCTCCACTTT; CDR3 protein: CASSFGGGGSPLHF
J gene: TRBJ1-2; D gene: TRBD1; clone size: .; V gene: TRBV9; CDR3 DNA: TGTGCCAGCAGCTCCCAGGGGGGATACTATGGCTACACCTTC; CDR3 protein: CASSSQGGYYGYTF
J gene: TRBJ1-2; D gene: .; clone size: .; V gene: TRBV5-1; CDR3 DNA: TGCGCCAGCAGCTTCGGGGATGCGCACTATGGCTACACCTTC; CDR3 protein: CASSFGDAHYGYTF
J gene: TRBJ2-1; D gene: .; clone size: .; V gene: TRBV14; CDR3 DNA: TGTGCCAGCAGCCAAGAACTAGCCCATGAGCAGTTCTTC; CDR3 protein: CASSQELAHEQFF
J gene: TRBJ2-3; D gene: TRBD2; clone size: .; V gene: TRBV19; CDR3 DNA: TGTGCCAGTAGTATTGGGGTAGCGGGGGATACGCAGTATTTT; CDR3 protein: CASSIGVAGDTQYF
J gene: TRBJ1-5; D gene: .; clone size: .; V gene: TRBV7-9; CDR3 DNA: TGTGCCAGCAGCGACACAGGGTACAATCAGCCCCAGCATTTT; CDR3 protein: CASSDTGYNQPQHF
J gene: TRBJ2-3; D gene: TRBD1; clone size: .; V gene: TRBV3-1/TRBV3-2; CDR3 DNA: TGTGCCAGCAGGCCAACCGGGACAGGGGGCACAGATACGCAGTATTTT; CDR3 protein: CASRPTGTGGTDTQYF
J gene: TRBJ1-2; D gene: TRBD1; clone size: .; V gene: TRBV19; CDR3 DNA: TGTGCCAGTAGTATATCGACAGGGGCAAACTATGGCTACACCTTC; CDR3 protein: CASSISTGANYGYTF
J gene: TRBJ1-3; D gene: .; clone size: .; V gene: TRBV18; CDR3 DNA: TGTGCCAGCTCACCACCGAGCGTATCTGGAAACACCATATATTTT; CDR3 protein: CASSPPSVSGNTIYF
J gene: TRBJ2-5; D gene: TRBD2; clone size: .; V gene: TRBV3-1/TRBV3-2; CDR3 DNA: TGTGCCAGCAGACTAAGCGGGAGCAAAGAGACCCAGTACTTC; CDR3 protein: CASRLSGSKETQYF
J gene: TRBJ1-2; D gene: .; clone size: many; V gene: TRBV6-5; CDR3 DNA: TGTGCCAGCAGTTACTCGGCGCGGCCGATTACGGGCTACACCTTC; CDR3 protein: CASSYSARPITGYTF
J gene: TRBJ1-1; D gene: .; clone size: .; V gene: TRBV6-6; CDR3 DNA: TGTGCCAGCAGCCAACCGGGGGGGGATAACACTGAAGCTTTCTTT; CDR3 protein: CASSQPGGDNTEAFF
J gene: TRBJ1-5; D gene: TRBD1; clone size: .; V gene: TRBV6-6; CDR3 DNA: TGTGCCAGCAGTTACTTGTCTCCCAGGGGGGATCAGCCCCAGCATTTT; CDR3 protein: CASSYLSPRGDQPQHF
J gene: TRBJ1-1; D gene: .; clone size: .; V gene: TRBV27; CDR3 DNA: TGTGCCAGCAGTTTATCAGGTCAGGGTGAAGCTTTCTTT; CDR3 protein: CASSLSGQGEAFF
J gene: TRBJ1-4; D gene: .; clone size: .; V gene: TRBV5-1; CDR3 DNA: TGCGCCAGCAGCCCTGGCGGAGGACAGTTCCAAAAACTGTTTTTT; CDR3 protein: CASSPGGGQFQKLFF
J gene: TRBJ2-7; D gene: .; clone size: once; V gene: TRBV5-6; CDR3 DNA: TGTGCCAGCAGCTGGGGCGGGGAAGTGGTCTACGAGCAGTACTTC; CDR3 protein: CASSWGGEVVYEQYF
J gene: TRBJ2-6; D gene: .; clone size: .; V gene: TRBV7-9; CDR3 DNA: TGTGCCAGCAGCCCAACAACAGCTGGGGCCAACGTCCTGACTTTC; CDR3 protein: CASSPTTAGANVLTF
J gene: TRBJ2-6; D gene: TRBD1; clone size: few; V gene: TRBV18; CDR3 DNA: TGTGCCAGCTCATTGGACAGGGTCTCTGGGGCCAACGTCCTGACTTTC; CDR3 protein: CASSLDRVSGANVLTF
J gene: TRBJ1-4; D gene: .; clone size: .; V gene: TRBV19; CDR3 DNA: TGTGCCAGTACTCACAGGGTTAACAATGAAAAACTGTTTTTT; CDR3 protein: CASTHRVNNEKLFF
J gene: TRBJ2-7; D gene: .; clone size: .; V gene: TRBV14; CDR3 DNA: TGTGCCAGCAGTATCGACGCGGTGCGGTACTTC; CDR3 protein: CASSIDAVRYF
J gene: TRBJ1-2; D gene: .; clone size: .; V gene: TRBV7-9; CDR3 DNA: TGTGCCAGCAGCTTAATAAGGGGAGGCTATGGCTACACCTTC; CDR3 protein: CASSLIRGGYGYTF
J gene: TRBJ2-3; D gene: TRBD2; clone size: .; V gene: TRBV7-3; CDR3 DNA: TGTGCCAGCAGCTCGGGACTAGCGGGCGCAGATACGCAGTATTTT; CDR3 protein: CASSSGLAGADTQYF
J gene: TRBJ2-1; D gene: TRBD1; clone size: .; V gene: TRBV6-5; CDR3 DNA: TGTGCCAGCAGAGAGACAGGGGGCTCCTACAATGAGCAGTTCTTC; CDR3 protein: CASRETGGSYNEQFF
J gene: TRBJ2-6; D gene: TRBD2; clone size: .; V gene: TRBV5-1; CDR3 DNA: TGCGCCAGCAGCCCGGGGGGCTCTGGGGCCAACGTCCTGACTTTC; CDR3 protein: CASSPGGSGANVLTF
J gene: TRBJ1-5; D gene: .; clone size: few; V gene: TRBV12-3/TRBV12-4; CDR3 DNA: TGTGCCACCCGGCGGTTTGGTGGGCCCCAGCATTTT; CDR3 protein: CATRRFGGPQHF
J gene: TRBJ2-2; D gene: TRBD1; clone size: once; V gene: TRBV5-1; CDR3 DNA: TGCGCCAGCAGCCTGACAGGGGCGGGCACCGGGGAGCTGTTTTTT; CDR3 protein: CASSLTGAGTGELFF
J gene: TRBJ1-1; D gene: .; clone size: .; V gene: TRBV19; CDR3 DNA: TGTGCCAGTAGTATCCGGACATCTTCGTATGGGGACACTGAAGCTTTCTTT; CDR3 protein: CASSIRTSSYGDTEAFF
J gene: TRBJ2-3; D gene: TRBD2; clone size: .; V gene: TRBV5-1; CDR3 DNA: TGCGCCAGCAGCCCCGGGGGGGCCTGGGATACGCAGTATTTT; CDR3 protein: CASSPGGAWDTQYF
J gene: TRBJ2-1; D gene: .; clone size: .; V gene: TRBV7-9; CDR3 DNA: TGTGCCAGCAGCTGGACTATGGAGCAGTTCTTC; CDR3 protein: CASSWTMEQFF
J gene: TRBJ2-1; D gene: .; clone size: .; V gene: TRBV7-2; CDR3 DNA: TGTGCCAGCAGCCCGTCCGGGACATCAGGGGAGCAGTTCTTC; CDR3 protein: CASSPSGTSGEQFF